These 30 T cell receptor beta chains share one sample of origin, sequenced in a study of T cells after posttransplantation cyclophosphamide (dated by TCRdb to 2016 to 2018). Libraries were made using the immunoSEQ multiplex PCR assay. TCRdb mirrors the immuneACCESS table, restricted to in-frame sequences. Some clones are absent from its copies; in checked studies, under half trace to an unresolved V gene, and the reason for the others is unknown. This sample shows approximately 5,100 clones, and none of them turns up only once. Around a quarter of the sample rests with the top ten. What the treatment or condition label conveys for this sample: high-dose cyclophosphamide on days +3 and +4 as single-agent GVHD prophylaxis. PTCy patients received busulfan and fludarabine conditioning, a related or unrelated marrow graft, and cyclophosphamide on days +3 and +4. This sample comprised PBMCs, obtained around 390 days after allogeneic stem cell transplant with posttransplant cyclophosphamide. The receptors were gathered from a male patient between 60 and 69 years old who received an allogeneic stem cell transplant from a related donor, was CMV-positive, and had acute GVHD only. Some T cells may derive from the graft donor when a transplant has been performed.

This clone has a count of ten or more. V and J are TRBV6-6 and TRBJ1-6; TRBD1 might be the D (6 bases). Looked up from germline, CDR1 is MNHNY and CDR2 is SVGAGI (reference sequence). The CDR3 totals 16 residues. Trimming pared 0 bases from V and 10 bases from J, leaving 16 bases between. The CDR3 DNA sequence: TGTGCCAGCAGTTACTCCTCAGGACAGATATTATCACCCCTCCACTTT. It specifies CASSYSSGQILSPLHF.

This clone was seen ten or more times. This sequence joins TRBV7-6 and TRBJ2-7; 8 bases match TRBD1. The CDR3 spans 15 residues. With V trimmed by 0 bases and J by 0 bases, 1 base remained unmatched. Germline lookup yields CDR1 SGHVS and CDR2 FNYEAQ. This CDR3 is CASSLAGQVSYEQYF. The CDR3 nucleotides read TGTGCCAGCAGCTTAGCGGGACAGGTCTCCTACGAGCAGTACTTC. Full variable domain (remainder filled in from reference TRBV7-6 and TRBJ2-7): GAGVSQSPRYKVTKRGQDVALRCDPISGHVSLYWYRQALGQGPEFLTYFNYEAQQDKSGLPNDRFSAERPEGSISTLTIQRTEQRDSAMYRCASSLAGQVSYEQYFGPGTRLTVT.

This clone was recorded many times. The chain joins TRBV4-3 to TRBJ2-5, with no clear D. Germline V CDR1 and CDR2: LGHNA, YSLEER. This CDR3 has 15 residues. V shed 2 bases and J shed 1 base, with 11 bases lying between them. CDR3 protein: CASSQSFQRQETQYF. In DNA form, the CDR3 reads TGCGCCAGCAGCCAAAGTTTTCAGCGCCAAGAGACCCAGTACTTC.

Ten or more counts support this clone. The chain links TRBV5-8 to TRBJ2-3; 9 nucleotides agree with TRBD1. Trimming cost V 2 bases and J 1 base; bases outside gene matches: 5. From germline, CDR1 is SGHTS and CDR2 YDEGEE. CDR3 length: 16 residues. The CDR3 region is CASSFIWTGGTDTQYF. For the CDR3, the DNA is TGTGCCAGCAGCTTTATATGGACAGGGGGCACAGATACGCAGTATTTT.

This clone was counted many times. The gene calls are TRBV7-9 and TRBJ2-5; 9 bases line up with TRBD1. The trim removed 5 bases at V and 1 base at J, leaving 5 bases unmatched. Germline V gene lookup returns CDR1 SEHNR and CDR2 FQNEAQ (reference sequence). The CDR3 length is 15 residues. The CDR3 DNA is TGTGCCAGCAGCCTCCCGACAGGGGGCCAAGAGACCCAGTACTTC. This translates into CASSLPTGGQETQYF.

This clone has ten or more counts. This chain connects TRBV5-5 to TRBJ2-3; maybe TRBD2 (7 bases). The germline V gene encodes CDR1 SGHKS and CDR2 YYEKEE (reference sequence). V dropped 0 bases and J dropped 4 bases, with 18 bases sitting between them. This CDR3 spans 17 amino acids. The CDR3 loop reads CASSLGYAGAGADTQYF. The DNA for the CDR3 is TGTGCCAGCAGCTTGGGGTACGCGGGGGCAGGGGCAGATACGCAGTATTTT.

This clone has ten or more counts. The junction does not match germline at one end; this may be a read error. The chain uses TRBV4-2 and TRBJ1-3; no definite D call. Germline loops: CDR1 LGHNA, CDR2 YNFKEQ. The CDR3 runs to 12 residues. This CDR3 is CASSQVRDTIYF. The CDR3 DNA is TGTGCCAGCAGTCAAGTGAGGGACACCATATATTTT.

This clone is labeled medium-sized. The V gene is TRBV9, the J gene TRBJ1-3; tentatively, D is TRBD1 (5 bases). Germline CDR1 and CDR2: SGDLS and YYNGEE. Between the trimmed V and J ends, which lost 0 bases and 2 bases, there was a span of 6 bases. This CDR3 region has 14 residues. The CDR3 spells CASSVVGAGNTIYF. CDR3 nucleotide sequence: TGTGCCAGCAGCGTAGTAGGGGCTGGAAACACCATATATTTT.

There are many counts of this clone. The chain is built from TRBV5-5 and TRBJ2-3; 8 positions match TRBD1. Germline-derived CDR1 and CDR2 are SGHKS and YYEKEE (reference sequence). CDR3 size: 15 residues. V was pared by 0 bases and J by 3 bases, with 3 bases of the junction left unmatched. Written as DNA, the CDR3 is TGTGCCAGCAGCTTGGTACACAGGGGGACAGATACGCAGTATTTT. It is translated as CASSLVHRGTDTQYF.

This clone was seen ten or more times. The chain joins TRBV7-6 to TRBJ1-5; D ambiguous. V was clipped by 6 bases and J by 7 bases, with 28 bases between them. The CDR3 totals 18 residues. CDR1 is SGHVS, CDR2 FNYEAQ, per germline. The CDR3 DNA follows: TGTGCCAGCAGTCATCAAAGTGGAGGGCAGATATTGGGACAGCCCCAGCATTTT. It codes for CASSHQSGGQILGQPQHF.

There are many counts of this clone. The chain combines TRBV19 with TRBJ1-4, with 9 nucleotides matching TRBD1. J gave up 5 bases and V 6 bases, and 7 bases lay outside the gene matches. The CDR3 consists of 15 residues. From germline, CDR1 is LNHDA and CDR2 SQIVND (reference sequence). The CDR3 nucleotides are TGTGCCAGTAGCCCGACAGGGGGGAGAAATGAAAAACTGTTTTTT. Encoded protein: CASSPTGGRNEKLFF.

This clone was found many times. The chain recombines TRBV18 with TRBJ2-2; tentatively, D is TRBD1 (6 bases). V lost 4 bases and J 0 bases, leaving 12 bases between the germline ends. The CDR3 has 16 amino acids. Germline V gene lookup returns CDR1 KGHSH and CDR2 LQKENI. The CDR3 DNA follows: TGTGCCAGCTCACTACCCGGGACATCGAACACCGGGGAGCTGTTTTTT. Translation: CASSLPGTSNTGELFF.

This clone was counted at least ten times. Other DNA sequences from this sample encode an identical CDR3 as well. This chain uses TRBV9 with TRBJ1-5, with TRBD1 matching over 7 bases. In germline, CDR1 is SGDLS, CDR2 YYNGEE. The CDR3 has 15 residues. V lost 3 bases, J lost 3 bases, and 6 bases stayed unmatched. The CDR3 sequence: CASSARDRPNQPQHF. CDR3 nucleotide sequence: TGTGCCAGCAGCGCCCGGGACAGACCCAATCAGCCCCAGCATTTT.

This clone was recorded many times. This rearrangement joins TRBV6-1 to TRBJ1-2; 7 positions agree with TRBD1. The germline V gene has CDR1 MNHNS and CDR2 SASEGT. The CDR3 is made up of 15 amino acids. J gave up 1 base and V 5 bases, and 7 bases lay outside the gene matches. This chain's CDR3 is CASSPRTGNNYGYTF. The CDR3 DNA is TGTGCCAGCAGTCCTCGGACAGGAAATAACTATGGCTACACCTTC.

This clone was recorded at least ten times. V gene TRBV15 combines with J gene TRBJ1-1, with TRBD1 as a possible D gene (5 bases). There are 18 residues in the CDR3. CDR1 and CDR2 (germline): LNHNV, YYDKDF (reference sequence). Trimming cost V 0 bases and J 5 bases, with 22 bases left between them. The CDR3 DNA is TGTGCCACCAGCAGAGATCTCAAGGCGGGGCGGGGGGGTACTGAAGCTTTCTTT. Its protein product is CATSRDLKAGRGGTEAFF.

This clone was observed many times. The chain has TRBV2 and TRBJ2-1; TRBD2 is a possible D gene (6 bases). V was pared by 4 bases and J by 12 bases, with 16 bases between. The CDR3 is made up of 13 amino acids. CDR1 and CDR2 (germline): SNHLY, FYNNEI. The CDR3 loop is CASSAEGPRGQFF. CDR3 in DNA: TGTGCCAGCAGTGCGGAGGGGCCGCGTGGGCAGTTCTTC. The full variable domain, its missing parts supplied by reference TRBV2 and TRBJ2-1, is EPEVTQTPSHQVTQMGQEVILRCVPISNHLYFYWYRQILGQKVEFLVSFYNNEISEKSEIFDDQFSVERPDGSNFTLKIRSTKLEDSAMYFCASSAEGPRGQFFGPGTRLTVL.

This clone was detected only a few times. The chain has TRBV5-1 and TRBJ1-6; D gene ambiguous. V gave up 0 bases and J gave up 10 bases, with 11 bases separating them. This CDR3 comprises 14 residues. CDR1 is SGHRS, CDR2 YFSETQ, per germline. The CDR3, as DNA: TGCGCCAGCAGCTTGGAAGGCGGGAGGTCACCCCTCCACTTT. Protein: CASSLEGGRSPLHF.

This clone has a count of ten or more. The chain is built from TRBV5-5 and TRBJ2-1, with 13 nucleotides matching TRBD2. V lost 0 bases to trimming and J lost 7 bases; unmatched junction nucleotides: 4. CDR3 length equals 16 residues. The germline V gene encodes CDR1 SGHKS and CDR2 YYEKEE (reference sequence). The CDR3 nucleotides read TGTGCCAGCAGCTTGGGTCGACTAGCGGGGGGAAATGAGCAGTTCTTC. Encoded protein: CASSLGRLAGGNEQFF.

This clone was seen at least ten times. The rearrangement links TRBV19 to TRBJ1-6, with a weak D call TRBD1 (6 bases). Germline-derived CDR1 and CDR2 are LNHDA and SQIVND (reference sequence). CDR3 length: 13 amino acids. Trimming took off 4 bases at V and 7 bases at J, with 8 bases between the two ends. This CDR3 is CASSNRENSPLHF. In nucleotides, the CDR3 is TGTGCCAGTAGTAACAGGGAAAATTCACCCCTCCACTTT.

The table lists this clone with many counts. The J gene is TRBJ1-4, the V gene TRBV4-3, with D possibly TRBD1 on 5 matching bases. The CDR3 runs to 16 residues. CDR1 LGHNA and CDR2 YSLEER come from the germline V gene. The V gene lost 0 bases and the J gene lost 0 bases, with 8 bases spanning the gap. The CDR3 reads CASSQDTGATNEKLFF. The CDR3 DNA follows: TGCGCCAGCAGCCAAGATACGGGGGCAACTAATGAAAAACTGTTTTTT.

V and J are TRBV10-2 and TRBJ1-6; TRBD1 is a possible D gene (5 bases). CDR1 WSHSY and CDR2 SAAADI come from the germline V gene. The CDR3 is 12 residues long. The V end was cut by 5 bases, the J end by 8 bases, with 7 bases between. The CDR3 region has the DNA TGCGCCAGCAGTCCACAGGATTCACCCCTCCACTTT. Translated, it gives CASSPQDSPLHF.

This clone has ten or more counts. This chain connects TRBV18 to TRBJ2-1, with 10 bases identical to TRBD2. The CDR3 loop spans 17 amino acids. Germline V lookup: CDR1 KGHSH, CDR2 LQKENI. The J segment lost 5 bases and the V segment lost 0 bases, leaving 7 bases of the junction unmatched. DNA for the CDR3: TGTGCCAGCTCACCACCGGAGTCAGGACTAGCGGACAATGAGCAGTTCTTC. It specifies CASSPPESGLADNEQFF.

Ten or more counts support this clone. The chain recombines TRBV7-8 with TRBJ2-5; TRBD2 matches at 8 bases. CDR1 is SGHVS, CDR2 FQNEAQ, per germline. The CDR3 spans 16 residues. Trimming took 2 bases from V and 5 from J; bases not matched to a gene: 10. CDR3 coding DNA: TGTGCCAGCAGCTTAAACGCACAGCGGGGGAGGGAGACCCAGTACTTC. It codes for CASSLNAQRGRETQYF.

This clone was observed at least ten times. The rearrangement links TRBV15 to TRBJ2-3; 9 bases match TRBD1. CDR1 is LNHNV and CDR2 is YYDKDF in the germline V gene (reference sequence). The CDR3 covers 16 residues. V dropped 0 bases and J dropped 14; count of bases not matched to a gene: 15. The CDR3 DNA sequence: TGTGCCACCAGCAGAGATTTCAGGGACAGGGCTTATCGGGGGTATTTT. Its protein is CATSRDFRDRAYRGYF.

This sequence joins TRBV28 and TRBJ2-5; 11 bases fit TRBD2. The DNA end is more similar to TRBJ2-7, so the J call may be wrong. The CDR3 runs 15 residues. From germline, CDR1 is MDHEN and CDR2 SYDVKM. CDR3 in DNA: TGTGCCAGCAGTTTGACTAGCGGGGCCTACTACGAGCAGTACTTC. Translated, it gives CASSLTSGAYYEQYF.

This clone was counted at least ten times. The chain uses TRBV10-3 and TRBJ1-1, with 8 bases matching TRBD1. Germline V lookup: CDR1 ENHRY, CDR2 SYGVKD. V lost 6 bases and J lost 2; bases outside the gene matches: 5. The CDR3 contains 14 residues. CDR3 DNA: TGTGCCATCAGGGACAGGGCAAAAAACACTGAAGCTTTCTTT. Translating gives CAIRDRAKNTEAFF.

The rearrangement uses TRBV9 and TRBJ2-1; possibly TRBD2 for D (6 bases). The CDR3 extends over 18 amino acids. Germline V gene data show CDR1 as SGDLS and CDR2 as YYNGEE. Trimming took off 3 bases at V and 4 bases at J, with 23 bases between the two ends. The CDR3 coding sequence is TGTGCCAGCAGCGGGTCCCCTAGCGCACCACAACAATACAATGAGCAGTTCTTC. This codes for CASSGSPSAPQQYNEQFF.

This clone was counted ten times or more. The rearrangement uses TRBV5-8 and TRBJ1-2, with 7 bases aligning to TRBD1. The CDR3 is made up of 15 amino acids. Germline trimming cut 0 bases from V and 8 bases from J; bases unmatched to any gene: 10. Germline V gene data show CDR1 as SGHTS and CDR2 as YDEGEE. CDR3: CASSLVRTGLIGYTF. In DNA, the CDR3 is TGTGCCAGCAGCTTGGTTCGGACAGGCCTTATAGGCTACACCTTC.

This clone was detected ten times or more. V and J are TRBV11-3 and TRBJ2-5, with 8 positions matching TRBD1. V trimming: 5 bases; J trimming: 0 bases; junction bases outside the gene matches: 2. Germline V gives CDR1 SGHNT, CDR2 YENEEA. This CDR3 has 14 amino acids. In nucleotides, the CDR3 is TGTGCCAGCAGCCCGGACAGGGACCAAGAGACCCAGTACTTC. Amino acids: CASSPDRDQETQYF.

This clone was seen repeatedly, ten times or more. CDR3 sequence: CASSQGQRRPSYNEQFF. For the CDR3, the DNA is TGCGCCAGCAGCCAAGGACAGAGGCGGCCCTCCTACAATGAGCAGTTCTTC. The chain recombines TRBV4-1 with TRBJ2-1; maybe TRBD1 (5 bases). Between the trimmed V and J ends, which lost 1 base and 0 bases, there was a span of 13 bases. Germline V gene data show CDR1 as MGHRA and CDR2 as YSYEKL. The CDR3 has 17 residues.